This T cell receptor beta chain was captured by sequencing in a study of preoperative IRX-2 immunotherapy in early breast cancer. Data came from immunoSEQ multiplex PCR; TCRdb stores just in-frame clones and leaves some out. The sample lists 35,000 to 40,000 clones, roughly four fifths seen once, with approximately 1.5% in the top ten. Sample treatment: preoperative locoregional IRX-2 cytokine immunotherapy. Patients received preoperative, locoregional IRX-2 cytokine immunotherapy in a phase Ib study. Germline V gene sequence: CDR1 SGHNT, CDR2 YENEEA. The junction had 5 bases not matched to a gene; V was cut back by 8 bases and J by 2 bases. The CDR3 totals 14 residues.

This receptor was obtained from a human donor with breast cancer. Sequenced material: lymph node tissue, taken after IRX-2 immunotherapy. The J gene is TRBJ2-7, the V gene TRBV11-3, with TRBD2 matching 11 bases. CDR3 region: CASGRLAGPYEQYF. The CDR3 DNA sequence: TGTGCCAGCGGGAGACTAGCGGGGCCCTACGAGCAGTACTTC.